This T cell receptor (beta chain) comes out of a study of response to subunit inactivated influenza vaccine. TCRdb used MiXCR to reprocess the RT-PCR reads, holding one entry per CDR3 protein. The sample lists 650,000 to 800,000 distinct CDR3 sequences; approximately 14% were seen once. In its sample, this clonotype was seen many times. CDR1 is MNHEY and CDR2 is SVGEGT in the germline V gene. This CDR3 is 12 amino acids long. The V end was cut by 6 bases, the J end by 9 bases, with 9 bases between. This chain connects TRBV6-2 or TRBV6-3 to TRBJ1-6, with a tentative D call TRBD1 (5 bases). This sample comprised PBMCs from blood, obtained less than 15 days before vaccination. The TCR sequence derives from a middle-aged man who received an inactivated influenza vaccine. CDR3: CASSVRVSPLHF. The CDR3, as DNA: TGTGCCAGCAGCGTCAGGGTTTCACCCCTCCACTTT.